The 31 T cell receptor beta chains below were found in one sample sequenced in a study of shared clonotypes between healthy human individuals (dated by TCRdb to the early 2020s). The receptor library was made with the immunoSEQ multiplex PCR assay. TCRdb re-hosts the immuneACCESS table, in-frame sequences only. Its copies lack some clones; in the studies checked, an unresolved V gene accounts for under half of them, and the cause for the rest is not known. A total of about 1.5 million clones appear in this sample, over 95% of them only once. The biggest ten clones account for approximately 1.2% of the sample. The source material was naive CD4+ T cells sorted from blood. This specimen's cell subset or site label, interpreted: CD45RA+ positively selected. Source of these receptors: a man between 25 and 39 years old in good health.

This chain joins TRBV10-1 and TRBJ1-1; a weak D match, TRBD1 (5 bases). The CDR3 has 14 residues. Germline-derived CDR1 and CDR2 are WNHNN and SYGVQD (reference sequence). V dropped 4 bases and J dropped 4 bases, with 13 bases sitting between them. The CDR3 sequence: CASSGGSYGTEAFF. The CDR3 bases are TGCGCCAGCAGTGGGGGGAGTTATGGCACTGAAGCTTTCTTT.

The genes are TRBV6-5 and TRBJ2-1; TRBD1 might be the D (6 bases). There are 14 residues in the CDR3. Germline assignment: CDR1 MNHEY and CDR2 SVGAGI. The ends were cut back, 6 bases at V and 7 bases at J, with 16 bases in the middle. CDR3 protein: CASSRRTAQNEQFF. CDR3 nucleotides: TGTGCCAGCAGCCGACGGACAGCCCAGAATGAGCAGTTCTTC.

V gene TRBV15 combines with J gene TRBJ2-1, with D perhaps TRBD1 (5 bases). Deletions cut 0 bases from V and 9 bases from J, with 9 bases between. From germline, CDR1 is LNHNV and CDR2 YYDKDF (reference sequence). The CDR3 covers 13 residues. Here the CDR3 DNA reads TGTGCCACCAGCAGAGATAGTCAGGGTGAGCAGTTCTTC. Amino acids: CATSRDSQGEQFF.

V is TRBV5-1 and J is TRBJ1-3; no reliable D call. Germline loops: CDR1 SGHRS, CDR2 YFSETQ. The CDR3 runs to 14 residues. Trimming removed 7 bases at V and 1 base at J, with 12 bases between. In nucleotides, the CDR3 is TGCGCCAGCGGAGAGTCCTCTTCTGGAAACACCATATATTTT. The encoded protein is CASGESSSGNTIYF.

This chain links TRBV6-6 with TRBJ2-7; TRBD2 agrees at 7 bases. V lost 2 bases and J lost 4; bases outside the gene matches: 8. Per the germline V gene, CDR1 is MNHNY and CDR2 is SVGAGI (reference sequence). This CDR3 is 15 amino acids long. The CDR3 sequence is CASSYRLAEGYEQYF. For the CDR3, the DNA is TGTGCCAGCAGTTACAGGCTAGCGGAGGGGTACGAGCAGTACTTC.

As regards this clone: Other nucleotide sequences in the sample specify the same CDR3. The chain carries TRBV7-6 and TRBJ2-3; 12 bases align to TRBD2. This CDR3 comprises 15 residues. Germline CDR1 is SGHVS and CDR2 is FNYEAQ. Trimming took 5 bases from V and 4 from J; bases not matched to a gene: 4. As DNA, the CDR3 is TGTGCCAGCAGCCCACTAGCGGGAGGAGCAGATACGCAGTATTTT. Encoded protein: CASSPLAGGADTQYF.

The rearrangement uses TRBV2 and TRBJ2-1; possible D gene TRBD2, 5 bases. This CDR3 region has 16 residues. Germline V gene lookup returns CDR1 SNHLY and CDR2 FYNNEI. Trimming shortened V by 5 bases and J by 0 bases, and 14 bases separated the two germline ends. The CDR3 coding sequence is TGTGCCAGCAGTCACCGGACTCTCTCCTCCTACAATGAGCAGTTCTTC. Translated: CASSHRTLSSYNEQFF.

This clone appeared a single time. The chain employs TRBV27 and TRBJ2-3; D unclear. Germline CDR1 is MNHEY and CDR2 is SMNVEV (reference sequence). V lost 5 bases and J lost 2, with 17 bases in between. The CDR3 is 16 amino acids. CDR3: CASSLSKGELTDTQYF. In DNA, the CDR3 is TGTGCCAGCAGTCTAAGCAAAGGAGAGCTCACAGATACGCAGTATTTT.

This clone was recorded once. This same CDR3 is encoded by further DNA sequences in the sample. This rearrangement joins TRBV28 to TRBJ1-2; tentative D call: TRBD1 (5 bases). The V end lost 5 bases, the J end lost 4 bases, and 11 bases lay between the germline ends. The CDR3 is 13 residues long. Germline CDR1 reads MDHEN; CDR2 reads SYDVKM. The CDR3 region is CASSRDSLYGYTF. CDR3 bases: TGTGCCAGCAGTCGAGACAGCCTCTATGGCTACACCTTC.

The chain has TRBV2 and TRBJ2-5; no clear D gene. In germline, CDR1 is SNHLY, CDR2 FYNNEI. CDR3 length: 11 amino acids. The V end lost 4 bases, the J end lost 6 bases, and 6 bases lay between the germline ends. The DNA for the CDR3 is TGTGCCAGCAGTGTTAGAAAGACCCAGTACTTC. It codes for CASSVRKTQYF.

The chain joins TRBV4-3 to TRBJ2-1, with D hard to call. Between the trimmed V and J ends, which lost 4 bases and 8 bases, there was a span of 12 bases. Germline lookup yields CDR1 LGHNA and CDR2 YSLEER. CDR3 length: 13 residues. The CDR3: CASSLVVNYEQFF. In DNA, the CDR3 is TGCGCCAGCAGCCTGGTTGTTAATTATGAGCAGTTCTTC.

V is TRBV6-1 and J is TRBJ2-1; D uncertain. Trimming left V 2 bases short and J 9 bases short, with 11 bases between. Germline V gene lookup returns CDR1 MNHNS and CDR2 SASEGT. The CDR3 has 13 residues. CDR3 DNA: TGTGCCAGCAGTGAAAATCTCGGCGTTGAGCAGTTCTTC. It yields the protein CASSENLGVEQFF.

V usage is TRBV11-2 and J usage is TRBJ2-1; 8 nucleotides agree with TRBD2. V trimming: 1 base; J trimming: 7 bases; junction bases outside the gene matches: 12. CDR1 is SGHAT and CDR2 is FQNNGV in the germline V gene. The CDR3 extends over 17 amino acids. The CDR3 reads CASSLGSELAVRNEQFF. DNA for the CDR3: TGTGCCAGCAGCTTAGGGTCTGAACTAGCGGTAAGAAATGAGCAGTTCTTC.

The chain joins TRBV7-7 to TRBJ2-5, with 7 bases matching TRBD2. J gave up 7 bases and V 5 bases, and 7 bases lay outside the gene matches. The germline V gene encodes CDR1 SSHAT and CDR2 FNYEAQ (reference sequence). This CDR3 is built from 13 residues. The CDR3 here is CASSRVERGTQYF. The CDR3 DNA is TGTGCCAGCAGCCGAGTGGAGCGGGGGACCCAGTACTTC.

V usage is TRBV18 and J usage is TRBJ1-3; D may be TRBD1 (6 bases). Germline V gene sequence: CDR1 KGHSH, CDR2 LQKENI. V lost 2 bases and J 4 bases, leaving 18 bases between the germline ends. The CDR3 covers 17 residues. Written as DNA, the CDR3 is TGTGCCAGCTCACCATCGCCGGGGGGCGCAGCAGGAAACACCATATATTTT. Translated: CASSPSPGGAAGNTIYF.

Turning to this clone: At one end, the junction sequence differs from germline, possibly due to a read error. The chain couples TRBV10-1 to TRBJ1-2, with 7 bases aligning to TRBD1. Germline CDR1 reads WNHNN; CDR2 reads SYGVQD (reference sequence). The CDR3 totals 13 residues. Written as DNA, the CDR3 is TGCGCCAGCAGTGAGTTTGTCAGGGGGTCCCCTTTCTTC. Translation gives CASSEFVRGSPFF.

The V and J genes are TRBV11-2 and TRBJ2-7; D possibly corresponds to TRBD1 (6 bases). With 5 bases removed from V and 2 bases from J, the gap between germline ends came to 10 bases. The CDR3 sequence is 13 residues long. Germline CDR1 is SGHAT and CDR2 is FQNNGV. The CDR3 coding sequence is TGTGCCAGCAGCCGGACAGCCCCCTACGAGCAGTACTTC. Its translation is CASSRTAPYEQYF. Together with reference TRBV11-2 and TRBJ2-7, the CDR3 gives the full variable domain: EAGVAQSPRYKIIEKRQSVAFWCNPISGHATLYWYQQILGQGPKLLIQFQNNGVVDDSQLPKDRFSAERLKGVDSTLKIQPAKLEDSAVYLCASSRTAPYEQYFGPGTRLTVT.

The chain couples TRBV25-1 to TRBJ2-7, with 13 nucleotides matching TRBD2. Germline-derived CDR1 and CDR2 are MGHDK and SYGVNS. The CDR3 totals 14 residues. V shed 5 bases and J 7 bases; nucleotides not matched to a gene: 5. The CDR3 DNA is TGTGCCAGCAGTAAGGGACTAGCGGGGAGTGAGCAGTACTTC. Translation gives CASSKGLAGSEQYF.

This chain connects TRBV7-2 to TRBJ1-3; a weak D match, TRBD1 (6 bases). The V end lost 5 bases, the J end lost 7 bases, and 12 bases lay between the germline ends. Germline V gives CDR1 SGHTA, CDR2 FQGNSA. The CDR3 extends over 13 amino acids. The CDR3 loop is CASSTDRLNTIYF. The CDR3 bases are TGTGCCAGCAGCACAGACAGGCTGAACACCATATATTTT.

The chain joins TRBV7-9 to TRBJ1-3; possibly TRBD1 for D (6 bases). The CDR3 covers 17 residues. Trimming took off 5 bases at V and 4 bases at J, with 21 bases between the two ends. Germline lookup yields CDR1 SEHNR and CDR2 FQNEAQ (reference sequence). The CDR3 loop reads CASSPRLQGPLGNTIYF. Written as DNA, the CDR3 is TGTGCCAGCAGCCCGCGCTTACAGGGTCCCCTCGGAAACACCATATATTTT.

The chain couples TRBV20-1 to TRBJ1-2; D gene unclear. Germline assignment: CDR1 DFQATT and CDR2 SNEGSKA (reference sequence). The V end lost 0 bases, the J end lost 8 bases, and 4 bases lay between the germline ends. The CDR3 extends over 10 amino acids. CDR3 nucleotide sequence: TGCAGTGCTAGAGAAGAGGGCTACACCTTC. This codes for CSAREEGYTF.

As concerns this clone: The sample contains more than one DNA sequence encoding this CDR3. This sequence joins TRBV7-9 and TRBJ2-1, with 9 bases matching TRBD2. The V gene's germline CDR1 is SEHNR and CDR2 FQNEAQ (reference sequence). This CDR3 spans 17 amino acids. V was clipped by 1 base and J by 3 bases; unmatched bases: 7. The CDR3, as DNA: TGTGCCAGCAGCTTAGGGGGGCTAGCGGGACTCTACAATGAGCAGTTCTTC. Amino acid sequence: CASSLGGLAGLYNEQFF.

The V and J genes are TRBV4-1 and TRBJ2-2, with 7 bases that match TRBD1. The CDR3 has 18 residues. The trim removed 4 bases at V and 2 bases at J, leaving 13 bases unmatched. Looked up from germline, CDR1 is MGHRA and CDR2 is YSYEKL. The CDR3 sequence: CASSPPGGRASNTGELFF. The CDR3 nucleotides read TGCGCCAGCAGCCCCCCAGGGGGTCGAGCGTCAAACACCGGGGAGCTGTTTTTT.

This sequence joins TRBV2 and TRBJ2-5; TRBD1 aligns across 9 bases. CDR1 is SNHLY and CDR2 is FYNNEI in the germline V gene. This CDR3 has 13 amino acids. V trimming: 6 bases; J trimming: 6 bases; junction bases outside the gene matches: 5. The CDR3, as DNA: TGTGCCAGCAGCCGGGACAGGGAAAAGACCCAGTACTTC. As protein: CASSRDREKTQYF.

This chain joins TRBV30 and TRBJ1-5; TRBD1 aligns across 7 bases. Trimming cost V 0 bases and J 6 bases; bases outside gene matches: 8. This CDR3 contains 15 residues. Per the germline V gene, CDR1 is GTSNPN and CDR2 is SVGIG (reference sequence). The CDR3 DNA is TGTGCCTGGAGTGTACGCAGACAGGGCACTCAGCCCCAGCATTTT. It is translated as CAWSVRRQGTQPQHF. Combining the CDR3 with reference TRBV30 and TRBJ1-5 gives the whole variable domain SQTIHQWPATLVQPVGSPLSLECTVEGTSNPNLYWYRQAAGRGLQLLFYSVGIGQISSEVPQNLSASRPQDRQFILSSKKLLLSDSGFYLCAWSVRRQGTQPQHFGDGTRLSIL.

This rearrangement joins TRBV7-2 to TRBJ2-4, with 9 bases lining up with TRBD1. Per germline, CDR1 SGHTA and CDR2 FQGNSA. CDR3 length: 16 amino acids. V shed 5 bases and J 2 bases; nucleotides not matched to a gene: 7. The CDR3 protein is CASSLRGTGTKNIQYF. CDR3 sequence (DNA): TGTGCCAGCAGCCTCCGGGGGACAGGGACCAAAAACATTCAGTACTTC.

V and J are TRBV28 and TRBJ2-7; unclear D gene. The CDR3 loop spans 17 amino acids. Germline-derived CDR1 and CDR2 are MDHEN and SYDVKM. V lost 3 bases, J lost 2 bases, and 20 bases lay in between. CDR3 region: CASSFPDPRPDAYEQYF. CDR3 DNA: TGTGCCAGCAGTTTCCCGGACCCCAGGCCCGATGCCTACGAGCAGTACTTC.

The chain employs TRBV10-3 and TRBJ2-3; TRBD2 aligns across 9 bases. The CDR3 contains 16 residues. Germline values: CDR1 ENHRY, CDR2 SYGVKD. The V and J ends lost 4 bases and 0 bases, in that order; junction bases with no gene match: 5. CDR3 residues: CAISGGTSGSTDTQYF. In nucleotides, the CDR3 is TGTGCCATCAGTGGGGGTACTAGCGGGAGCACAGATACGCAGTATTTT.

The J gene is TRBJ1-2, the V gene TRBV6-1; no clear D. Germline CDR1 is MNHNS and CDR2 is SASEGT. The length of the CDR3 is 13 residues. V was clipped by 8 bases and J by 8 bases, with 18 bases between them. CDR3 in amino acids: CASDPGGMLGYTF. The CDR3 bases are TGTGCCAGCGATCCCGGCGGGATGCTAGGCTACACCTTC.

On this clone: One end of the junction varies from germline; a read error may be responsible. The sample carries other DNA sequences with the same CDR3. The chain is built from TRBV6-1 and TRBJ2-7, with D possibly called TRBD1 or TRBD2 (6 bases each). The CDR3 spans 15 residues. Germline-derived CDR1 and CDR2 are MNHNS and SASEGT. In DNA form, the CDR3 reads TGCGCCAGCAGTGAGGCCGGGGGCAGTGGATACGAGCAGTACTTC. The encoded protein is CASSEAGGSGYEQYF.

The V and J genes are TRBV10-3 and TRBJ2-4, with TRBD1 identical over 11 bases. CDR3 length: 19 residues. J lost 0 bases, V lost 5 bases, and 12 bases had no gene match. Germline V lookup: CDR1 ENHRY, CDR2 SYGVKD. The CDR3 nucleotides read TGTGCCATCAGTCCCTGGACAGGGGGCCCCGGGTTAGCCAAAAACATTCAGTACTTC. Residues: CAISPWTGGPGLAKNIQYF.